This T cell receptor beta chain is drawn from a study of cytomegalovirus exposure and HLA in healthy donors. Primers included in the PCR were 60 Vbeta and 13 Jbeta primers. Sequencing used immunoSEQ multiplex PCR; TCRdb keeps in-frame clones, though not all of them. The sample records around 150,000 clones, approximately 79% being singletons. V was pared by 4 bases and J by 5 bases, with 15 bases between. Germline V gene lookup returns CDR1 SGHRS and CDR2 YFSETQ. The CDR3 is 14 residues long. Source material: PBMCs. This sequence was found in a man aged 55-75 years in good health and CMV-seronegative. The chain employs TRBV5-1 and TRBJ2-5, with D perhaps matching TRBD1 (6 bases). Here the CDR3 DNA reads TGCGCCAGCAGCGAGACAGGAAATCCCGAGACCCAGTACTTC. Translating gives CASSETGNPETQYF.